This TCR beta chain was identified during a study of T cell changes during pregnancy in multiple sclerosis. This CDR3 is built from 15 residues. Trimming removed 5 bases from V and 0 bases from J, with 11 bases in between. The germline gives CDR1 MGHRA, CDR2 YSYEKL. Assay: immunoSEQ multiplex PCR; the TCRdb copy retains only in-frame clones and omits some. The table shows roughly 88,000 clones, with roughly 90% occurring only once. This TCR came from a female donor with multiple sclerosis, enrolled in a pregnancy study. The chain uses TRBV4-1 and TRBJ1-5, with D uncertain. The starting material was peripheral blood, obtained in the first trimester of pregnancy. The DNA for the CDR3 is TGCGCCAGCAGCAGAATCCTCTATAGCAATCAGCCCCAGCATTTT. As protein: CASSRILYSNQPQHF.